The clone carrying this TCR beta chain occurred many times. This sample is part of a study of regulatory T cells in long-lasting Graves disease. Combining iRepertoire HTBI primers with Arm-PCR of CDR3 regions, the authors built TCR beta libraries. TCRdb redid the calling of the multiplex PCR reads with MiXCR, one entry per CDR3 protein. This table has more than 300,000 distinct CDR3 sequences, 15% to 20% appearing once. Time point given: newly diagnosed GD, antithyroid drugs for less than 3 months. The authors made the TCR library using RNA they extracted from PBMCs. EDTA tubes received roughly 9.7 milliliters of drawn peripheral blood. These data were also filed under a second study, of T cells in Graves' hyperthyroidism and ophthalmopathy. That investigation notes: The TCR CDR3 was amplified in a first-round RT-PCR using the HTBI primer set.

This material consisted of peripheral blood mononuclear cells (PBMCs), taken at new diagnosis, from a patient treated with antithyroid drugs. This receptor was obtained from a woman between 18 and 30 years old with Graves disease.

The CDR3 loop is CSVGLSKAGRAGGRTNEQFF. Here the CDR3 DNA reads TGCAGCGTTGGGTTGTCAAAGGCTGGTCGAGCGGGAGGGAGAACCAATGAGCAGTTCTTC. The chain is built from TRBV29-1 and TRBJ2-1; 10 bases are a match to TRBD2. CDR3 size: 20 residues. Germline CDR1 and CDR2: SQVTM and ANQGSEA. Germline trimming cut 4 bases from V and 6 bases from J; bases unmatched to any gene: 24.